A single T cell receptor beta chain is shown here with its context. The record originates from a study of blood T cell repertoires in COVID-19. Turning to the study itself: The samples span acute and convalescent COVID-19 from the United States, Italy and Spain. In each case, the material was cDNA or gDNA derived from T cells, B-cell-depleted T cells, or PBMCs.

CDR1 is LGHNT, CDR2 FRNRAP, per germline. This CDR3 spans 16 amino acids. Trimming took 6 bases from V and 6 from J; bases not matched to a gene: 11. Clones were sequenced by immunoSEQ multiplex PCR, and TCRdb holds only the in-frame ones, with some missing. The sample yields around 43,000 clones, about 88% seen once. The chain uses TRBV12-5 and TRBJ2-3; 11 positions match TRBD2. Sample: peripheral blood. The receptor's source is a man over 45 in a cohort sampled during active COVID-19. CDR3: CASGRELAGERDTQYF. The CDR3 DNA sequence: TGTGCTAGTGGGCGTGAACTAGCGGGGGAACGGGATACGCAGTATTTT.